Detailed here is one T cell receptor beta chain. The data stem from a study of technical replicates of blood from a handful of donors. The repertoire was sequenced with immunoSEQ multiplex PCR; TCRdb's copy has only in-frame clones and lacks some. The sample has under 80,000 clones, 75% to 95% seen once. The sequencing sample was made of T cells isolated from PBMCs. The receptor comes from a human donor in good health. Some clones in this sample may be carry-over from other donors' samples.

DNA of the CDR3: TGTGCCAGTAGTATAACCGGTAGCCAGGGGGCGCGGAGTGGCTACACCTTC. Its translation is CASSITGSQGARSGYTF. The chain uses TRBV19 and TRBJ1-2; 8 positions agree with TRBD1. The CDR3 has 17 amino acids. The V gene end was trimmed by 2 bases and the J gene end by 7 bases; junction bases not matched to a gene: 15. In germline, CDR1 is LNHDA, CDR2 SQIVND (reference sequence). Filled out from reference TRBV19 and TRBJ1-2, the complete variable domain reads DGGITQSPKYLFRKEGQNVTLSCEQNLNHDAMYWYRQDPGQGLRLIYYSQIVNDFQKGDIAEGYSVSREKKESFPLTVTSAQKNPTAFYLCASSITGSQGARSGYTFGSGTRLTVV.